These 20 T cell receptor beta chains came from one sample sequenced in a study of shared clonotypes between healthy human individuals. Repertoires were generated with immunoSEQ multiplex PCR, while TCRdb's copy carries only in-frame clones and drops some. In the table there are 450,000 to 650,000 clones, around 80% of which are singletons. Sample: PBMCs. The receptors derive from a woman in her thirties or forties in good health. Some clones in this sample may be carry-over from other donors' samples.

The chain uses TRBV30 and TRBJ2-5; D remains ambiguous. The CDR3 has 16 residues. CDR1 GTSNPN and CDR2 SVGIG come from the germline V gene (reference sequence). The ends were cut back, 0 bases at V and 5 bases at J, with 19 bases in the middle. Here the CDR3 reads CAWSVGWTNLRETQYF. CDR3 bases: TGTGCCTGGAGTGTAGGGTGGACGAATCTCCGGGAGACCCAGTACTTC.

Worth noting for this clone: Additional DNA sequences in this sample encode the identical CDR3. The chain is built from TRBV10-3 and TRBJ1-1, with D possibly TRBD1 on 5 matching bases. CDR1 is ENHRY and CDR2 is SYGVKD in the germline V gene. Trimming left V 6 bases short and J 3 bases short, with 8 bases between. The CDR3 has 12 amino acids. The DNA of the CDR3 is TGTGCCATCAGGGGGCTTGACACTGAAGCTTTCTTT. This encodes CAIRGLDTEAFF.

This rearrangement joins TRBV28 to TRBJ2-2; weak D call: TRBD1 (6 bases). Germline-derived CDR1 and CDR2 are MDHEN and SYDVKM. The V and J ends lost 5 bases and 1 base respectively, with 14 bases between them. The CDR3 has 16 amino acids. The CDR3 spells CASSLKRQVNTGELFF. The CDR3 DNA is TGTGCCAGCAGTCTCAAGAGACAGGTGAACACCGGGGAGCTGTTTTTT.

J is TRBJ2-7 and V is TRBV2; TRBD2 matches at 7 bases. The J segment lost 3 bases and the V segment lost 6 bases, leaving 2 bases of the junction unmatched. CDR3 length: 12 amino acids. Germline CDR1 SNHLY, CDR2 FYNNEI. CDR3 residues: CASRGGDYEQYF. DNA for the CDR3: TGTGCCAGCAGGGGGGGGGACTACGAGCAGTACTTC.

This rearrangement joins TRBV21-1 to TRBJ1-2. TRBV21-1 is a recognized pseudogene. This CDR3 is built from 18 residues. CDR3 loop: CASHDSRPRIDLNYGYTF. The CDR3 bases are TGTGCCAGCCACGATAGCCGACCTCGGATAGATCTAAACTATGGCTACACCTTC.

Worth noting for this clone: Other DNA sequences in this sample translate to the same CDR3. The genes are TRBV7-2 and TRBJ2-3; 7 bases are shared with TRBD1. The germline CDR1 and CDR2 sequences are SGHTA and FQGNSA. V gave up 1 base and J gave up 3 bases; unmatched junction bases: 1. The CDR3 has 14 residues. CDR3 nucleotides: TGTGCCAGCAGCTTAGACAGGGGAACAGATACGCAGTATTTT. Encoded protein: CASSLDRGTDTQYF. Complete variable domain (other parts from reference TRBV7-2 and TRBJ2-3): GAGVSQSPSNKVTEKGKDVELRCDPISGHTALYWYRQSLGQGLEFLIYFQGNSAPDKSGLPSDRFSAERTGGSVSTLTIQRTQQEDSAVYLCASSLDRGTDTQYFGPGTRLTVL.

This clone has at least ten counts. The gene calls are TRBV5-1 and TRBJ1-2, with D tentatively TRBD1 (5 bases). There are 13 residues in the CDR3. Trimming took off 4 bases at V and 6 bases at J, with 13 bases between the two ends. Germline CDR1 is SGHRS and CDR2 is YFSETQ. This chain's CDR3 is CASSAGAPHGYTF. In DNA form, the CDR3 reads TGCGCCAGCAGCGCTGGGGCGCCCCATGGCTACACCTTC.

V and J are TRBV4-2 and TRBJ2-3; 10 positions match TRBD1. This CDR3 has 15 residues. The germline V gene has CDR1 LGHNA and CDR2 YNFKEQ. The V gene end was trimmed by 1 base and the J gene end by 6 bases; junction bases not matched to a gene: 4. This CDR3 is CASSQGPGQGDTQYF. For the CDR3, the DNA is TGTGCCAGCAGCCAAGGACCGGGACAGGGGGATACGCAGTATTTT.

The chain carries TRBV20-1 and TRBJ2-1; no definite D call. V dropped 4 bases and J dropped 5 bases, with 6 bases sitting between them. This CDR3 has 11 amino acids. Germline V gives CDR1 DFQATT, CDR2 SNEGSKA (reference sequence). Here the CDR3 DNA reads TGCAGTGCTATAGGGCACAATGAGCAGTTCTTC. Encoded protein: CSAIGHNEQFF.

This clone was counted a single time. The chain has TRBV7-6 and TRBJ1-5; no firm D call. The CDR3 length is 12 residues. V gave up 5 bases and J gave up 3 bases, with 5 bases separating them. In germline, CDR1 is SGHVS, CDR2 FNYEAQ. The CDR3 loop reads CASSEFNQPQHF. The CDR3 DNA sequence: TGTGCCAGCAGCGAATTCAATCAGCCCCAGCATTTT.

This clone appeared a few times. The rearrangement links TRBV5-1 to TRBJ2-5, with a weak D call TRBD2 (5 bases). The DNA matches TRBJ2-7 better at its end, which makes the J call doubtful. Germline CDR1 is SGHRS and CDR2 is YFSETQ. The CDR3 has 14 amino acids. The CDR3 reads CASSAASRNYEQYF. The CDR3 bases are TGCGCCAGCAGCGCAGCTAGCCGAAACTACGAGCAGTACTTC.

V and J are TRBV11-2 and TRBJ2-5, with TRBD2 matching over 10 bases. J lost 5 bases, V lost 3 bases, and 9 bases had no gene match. This CDR3 spans 16 amino acids. Germline lookup yields CDR1 SGHAT and CDR2 FQNNGV. CDR3 residues: CASSFTSGRARETQYF. CDR3 nucleotide sequence: TGTGCCAGCAGCTTTACGAGCGGGAGGGCCCGGGAGACCCAGTACTTC.

J is TRBJ1-5 and V is TRBV29-1; 8 nucleotides line up with TRBD1. Germline values: CDR1 SQVTM, CDR2 ANQGSEA. This CDR3 has 13 residues. Germline trimming cut 6 bases from V and 6 bases from J; bases unmatched to any gene: 7. The CDR3 loop reads CSVALGQGQPQHF. The CDR3 DNA sequence: TGCAGCGTAGCCCTAGGACAGGGTCAGCCCCAGCATTTT.

Points on this clone: Different DNA sequences within this sample yield the same CDR3. The chain carries TRBV7-3 and TRBJ2-1; D perhaps matches TRBD2 (6 bases). From germline, CDR1 is SGHTA and CDR2 FQGTGA. The CDR3 covers 13 residues. V was pared by 5 bases and J by 13 bases, with 18 bases between. CDR3 sequence: CASSPPQRVEQFF. CDR3 DNA: TGTGCCAGCAGCCCCCCCCAGCGGGTGGAACAGTTCTTC.

The rearrangement joins TRBV19 to TRBJ2-7, with 8 positions matching TRBD1. Germline V gene data show CDR1 as LNHDA and CDR2 as SQIVND (reference sequence). V shed 5 bases, J shed 3 bases, and the junction held 12 bases outside the gene matches. The CDR3 totals 16 residues. The CDR3 spells CASSPVGQGAVYEQYF. CDR3 coding DNA: TGTGCCAGTAGTCCGGTAGGGCAGGGGGCCGTCTACGAGCAGTACTTC.

The chain couples TRBV6-5 to TRBJ2-5; the match to TRBD2 covers 8 bases. Germline lookup yields CDR1 MNHEY and CDR2 SVGAGI. V gave up 6 bases and J gave up 2 bases; unmatched junction bases: 8. The CDR3 has 15 residues. DNA for the CDR3: TGTGCCAGCAGGAGTAGCGGGGAGGCTCAAGAGACCCAGTACTTC. Its translation: CASRSSGEAQETQYF.

This clone was seen a handful of times. The rearrangement uses TRBV11-2 and TRBJ2-3, with D hard to call. From germline, CDR1 is SGHAT and CDR2 FQNNGV. The CDR3 consists of 14 residues. The V and J ends lost 0 bases and 7 bases respectively, with 11 bases between them. The CDR3 nucleotides are TGTGCCAGCAGCTTAGAATTAGGCTCTTATACGCAGTATTTT. Translating it yields CASSLELGSYTQYF.

Turning to this clone: This may arise from a read error, as a much more abundant clone is one base away. The sample holds other DNA sequences that translate to the same CDR3. The rearrangement links TRBV4-2 to TRBJ2-5, with D perhaps matching TRBD1 (6 bases). Germline lookup yields CDR1 LGHNA and CDR2 YNFKEQ. The CDR3 covers 15 residues. Trimming stripped 1 base from V and 5 bases from J, with 14 bases between. Written as DNA, the CDR3 is TGTGCCAGCAGCCAAGCTGTTAGGGGGTACGAGACCCAGTACTTC. Residues: CASSQAVRGYETQYF.

A single count supports this clone. The V call is TRBV19, the J call TRBJ2-7; TRBD2 aligns across 8 bases. Germline CDR1 reads LNHDA; CDR2 reads SQIVND (reference sequence). The CDR3 length is 15 residues. The trim removed 4 bases at V and 2 bases at J, leaving 7 bases unmatched. The CDR3 region has the DNA TGTGCCAGTAGTAACCAGCGGGAGCCTCCCTACGAGCAGTACTTC. It yields the protein CASSNQREPPYEQYF.

The V and J genes are TRBV4-2 and TRBJ2-3, with TRBD1 identical over 7 bases. The germline CDR1 and CDR2 sequences are LGHNA and YNFKEQ. CDR3 length equals 15 residues. V trimming: 5 bases; J trimming: 2 bases; junction bases outside the gene matches: 7. The chain's CDR3 is CASSTRDSFTDTQYF. The CDR3 nucleotides read TGTGCCAGCAGCACCCGGGACAGCTTCACAGATACGCAGTATTTT.